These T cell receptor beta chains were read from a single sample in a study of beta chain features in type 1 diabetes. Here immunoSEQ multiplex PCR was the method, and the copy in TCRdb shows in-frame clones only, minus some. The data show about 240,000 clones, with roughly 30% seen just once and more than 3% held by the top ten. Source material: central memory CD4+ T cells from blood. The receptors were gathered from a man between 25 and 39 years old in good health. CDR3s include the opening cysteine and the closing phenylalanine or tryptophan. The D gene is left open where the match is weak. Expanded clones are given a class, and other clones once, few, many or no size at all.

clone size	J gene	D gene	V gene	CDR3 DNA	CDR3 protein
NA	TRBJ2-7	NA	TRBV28	TGTGCCAGCAGTTCCCTGAGTTGGGTGAGCTCCTACGAGCAGTACTTC	CASSSLSWVSSYEQYF
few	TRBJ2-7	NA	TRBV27	TGTGCCAGCAGTTTAGGACGGGTCGGGTTCGAGCAGTACTTC	CASSLGRVGFEQYF
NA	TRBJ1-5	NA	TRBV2	TGTGCCAGCAGTGATCGGGGCGCGGGCAATCAGCCCCAGCATTTT	CASSDRGAGNQPQHF
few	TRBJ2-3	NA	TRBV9	TGTGCCAGCAGCGTACGGACAGATACGCAGTATTTT	CASSVRTDTQYF
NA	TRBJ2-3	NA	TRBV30	TGTGCCTGGAGTCCTTTAGTGGATACGCAGTATTTT	CAWSPLVDTQYF
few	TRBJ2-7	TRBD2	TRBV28	TGTGCCAGCAGCAAAACCGGGACTAGCGGCTACGAGCAGTACTTC	CASSKTGTSGYEQYF
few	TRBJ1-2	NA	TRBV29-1	TGCAGCGTCTCAGGTGGCCTTAACTATGGCTACACCTTC	CSVSGGLNYGYTF
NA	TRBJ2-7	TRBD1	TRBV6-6	TGTGCCAGCAGTTACGGTGCCGGGACAGGGGGCTACGAGCAGTACTTC	CASSYGAGTGGYEQYF
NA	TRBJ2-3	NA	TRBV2	TGTGCCAGCAGTGAGCTAAAGGAGGGCCGATTGTATTTT	CASSELKEGRLYF
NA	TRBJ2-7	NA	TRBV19	TGTGCCAGTCGGTCGGGGCCGGATTACGAGCAGTACTTC	CASRSGPDYEQYF
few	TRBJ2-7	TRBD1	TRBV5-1	TGCGCCAGCAGCTTACAAACCTCCGGGACAGGGGCCTACGAGCAGTACTTC	CASSLQTSGTGAYEQYF